This T cell receptor beta chain was found in a study of T cells in localized non-small cell lung cancer. A remark on this clone: Its cognate antigen is unknown.

Sequencing was performed with immunoSEQ multiplex PCR; in TCRdb, only in-frame clones are kept and a portion is missing. This table has more than 30,000 clones, roughly 87% appearing once. Study-wide points: The greatest T cell clonality was found in uninvolved adjacent lung (higher than in tumor). Median 57 top-100 tumor clones were shared with paired adjacent lung. Without multi-region sequencing, intratumor heterogeneity could not be excluded. Longer survival (overall) was linked to higher T cell density in blood.

The germline gives CDR1 MNHNS, CDR2 SASEGT. Trimming at V came to 6 bases and at J to 3 bases, leaving 4 bases not matched to a gene. The CDR3 spans 14 residues. The sequence derives from a woman aged 40 to 75 with stage III lung adenocarcinoma. The chain combines TRBV6-1 with TRBJ2-1; 8 positions match TRBD1. The material was peripheral blood mononuclear cells, obtained before any cancer treatment. This CDR3 is CASRPGTGYNEQFF. Written as DNA, the CDR3 is TGTGCCAGCAGGCCCGGGACAGGCTACAATGAGCAGTTCTTC.